A single sample is the source of the 27 T cell receptor beta chains below, sequenced in a study of T cell responses to AZD1222 COVID-19 vaccine. Clones were read by immunoSEQ multiplex PCR, and TCRdb kept only the in-frame ones, dropping some. The sample has some 120,000 clones, roughly nine tenths seen once. Sequencing was performed on peripheral blood, taken 28 days after the second AZD1222 dose. Every receptor here comes from an adult who received the AZD1222 COVID-19 vaccine.

The J gene is TRBJ2-5, the V gene TRBV4-1; D is tentatively TRBD1 or TRBD2 (7 bases each). The germline V and J ends were trimmed by 3 bases and 2 bases, with 13 bases remaining between them. The CDR3 is 15 amino acids. CDR1 MGHRA and CDR2 YSYEKL come from the germline V gene. The CDR3 sequence is CASSQGRDSQETQYF. CDR3 DNA sequence: TGCGCCAGCAGCCAGGGGAGGGACAGTCAAGAGACCCAGTACTTC.

This clone was found a few times. The rearrangement joins TRBV9 to TRBJ1-2; 8 positions match TRBD1. J lost 8 bases, V lost 4 bases, and 4 bases had no gene match. CDR1 is SGDLS and CDR2 is YYNGEE in the germline V gene. This CDR3 comprises 12 residues. In DNA, the CDR3 is TGTGCCAGCAGCCAACAGGGGGGAGGCTACACCTTC. This codes for CASSQQGGGYTF.

The genes are TRBV2 and TRBJ1-3, with D possibly being TRBD1 (6 bases). Germline-derived CDR1 and CDR2 are SNHLY and FYNNEI. Trimming took 6 bases from V and 4 from J, leaving 10 bases between them. This CDR3 contains 13 residues. The CDR3 protein is CASRKGQGNTIYF. CDR3 nucleotides: TGTGCCAGCAGGAAGGGACAAGGAAACACCATATATTTT.

This clone is large (0.1 to 1%) within its sample. This chain links TRBV9 with TRBJ1-2; the D gene is possibly TRBD1 (6 bases). Germline loops: CDR1 SGDLS, CDR2 YYNGEE. With 5 bases removed from V and 3 bases from J, the gap between germline ends came to 17 bases. CDR3 length: 15 amino acids. The chain's CDR3 is CASRPYDRLDYGYTF. Here the CDR3 DNA reads TGTGCCAGCAGACCCTACGACAGGCTCGACTATGGCTACACCTTC.

V gene TRBV19 combines with J gene TRBJ2-3, with 7 bases matching TRBD2. Trimming cost V 4 bases and J 3 bases; bases outside gene matches: 4. The CDR3 sequence is 14 residues long. The V gene's germline CDR1 is LNHDA and CDR2 SQIVND (reference sequence). The CDR3 sequence: CASSNLGGTDTQYF. Here the CDR3 DNA reads TGTGCCAGTAGTAATCTGGGGGGGACAGATACGCAGTATTTT.

The gene calls are TRBV5-4 and TRBJ1-1; tentatively, D is TRBD1 (5 bases). Germline V gene lookup returns CDR1 SGHNT and CDR2 YYREEE (reference sequence). There are 14 residues in the CDR3. V dropped 1 base and J dropped 2 bases, with 9 bases sitting between them. CDR3 nucleotides: TGTGCCAGCAGCTTGAAGGGGAAAAACACTGAAGCTTTCTTT. Protein sequence: CASSLKGKNTEAFF.

This clone was recorded once. The chain couples TRBV11-2 to TRBJ2-7; 7 nucleotides match TRBD1. The trim removed 6 bases at V and 3 bases at J, leaving 11 bases unmatched. The CDR3 is 15 amino acids. In germline, CDR1 is SGHAT, CDR2 FQNNGV. DNA for the CDR3: TGTGCCAGCAGTTCGACAGGGTTCGAGGTCTACGAGCAGTACTTC. It translates to CASSSTGFEVYEQYF.

The chain couples TRBV7-2 to TRBJ2-3; tentatively, D is TRBD2 (6 bases). Trimming removed 9 bases from V and 0 bases from J, with 13 bases in between. Germline V gives CDR1 SGHTA, CDR2 FQGNSA. This CDR3 spans 14 amino acids. CDR3 loop: CASITGTSTDTQYF. Here the CDR3 DNA reads TGTGCCAGTATCACGGGGACTAGCACAGATACGCAGTATTTT.

In its sample, this clone was seen a few times. CDR3 in DNA: TGTGCCAGCAGTTTATTTGGGCGGACGGGGGGCTATGGCTACACCTTC. This encodes CASSLFGRTGGYGYTF. This chain connects TRBV27 to TRBJ1-2; perhaps TRBD1 as D (5 bases). The CDR3 has 16 amino acids. Germline-derived CDR1 and CDR2 are MNHEY and SMNVEV (reference sequence). V was pared by 1 base and J by 4 bases, with 16 bases between.

The rearrangement links TRBV11-2 to TRBJ1-4; no clear D gene. Between the trimmed V and J ends, which lost 4 bases and 5 bases, there was a span of 14 bases. The germline CDR1 and CDR2 sequences are SGHAT and FQNNGV. CDR3 length: 15 residues. The CDR3 bases are TGTGCCAGCAGCTCAGCCCCCGGGTGGAATGAAAAACTGTTTTTT. Translation: CASSSAPGWNEKLFF.

The rearrangement joins TRBV6-4 to TRBJ2-1; D possibly corresponds to TRBD2 (5 bases). CDR1 and CDR2 from the germline V gene are MRHNA and SNTAGT. This CDR3 comprises 14 residues. V lost 0 bases to trimming and J lost 8 bases, with 11 bases between them. The CDR3 here is CASSDSKPGDEQFF. CDR3 bases: TGTGCCAGCAGTGACTCGAAACCCGGGGATGAGCAGTTCTTC.

The V gene is TRBV6-5, the J gene TRBJ2-1; TRBD2 might be the D (6 bases). The CDR3 has 12 amino acids. The germline CDR1 and CDR2 sequences are MNHEY and SVGAGI. V shed 6 bases and J shed 12 bases, with 15 bases lying between them. The CDR3 here is CASSLLGGGQFF. CDR3 nucleotide sequence: TGTGCCAGCAGCCTCCTGGGGGGTGGGCAGTTCTTC.

This chain links TRBV6-2 or TRBV6-3 with TRBJ1-1, with a possible D match to TRBD1 (6 bases). Trimming stripped 5 bases from V and 4 bases from J, with 17 bases between. This CDR3 has 15 amino acids. Germline CDR1 is MNHEY and CDR2 is SVGEGT. CDR3 DNA: TGTGCCAGCAGTCCCGAGGGGGAGGAAGGCACTGAAGCTTTCTTT. This encodes CASSPEGEEGTEAFF.

J is TRBJ2-7 and V is TRBV4-2, with TRBD1 matching 8 bases. Trimming took 4 bases from V and 2 from J; bases not matched to a gene: 1. CDR1 is LGHNA, CDR2 YNFKEQ, per germline. The CDR3 sequence is 13 residues long. The CDR3 nucleotides read TGTGCCAGCAGCCCGGACAGGGCCTACGAGCAGTACTTC. This sequence encodes CASSPDRAYEQYF.

The V call is TRBV25-1, the J call TRBJ2-7; D is uncertain. Trimming removed 4 bases at V and 2 bases at J, with 3 bases between. The V gene's germline CDR1 is MGHDK and CDR2 SYGVNS. The CDR3 sequence is 11 residues long. Here the CDR3 reads CASSGTYEQYF. CDR3 in DNA: TGTGCCAGCAGTGGTACCTACGAGCAGTACTTC.

This clone was seen a single time. The chain joins TRBV29-1 to TRBJ1-1; 8 bases line up with TRBD1. This CDR3 region has 14 residues. The germline V gene has CDR1 SQVTM and CDR2 ANQGSEA. V was clipped by 0 bases and J by 4 bases; unmatched bases: 4. As DNA, the CDR3 is TGCAGCGTTGAAGACAGGGGGCGCGGCACTGAAGCTTTCTTT. Amino acids: CSVEDRGRGTEAFF.

The V call is TRBV18, the J call TRBJ1-2, with D possibly being TRBD1 (5 bases). Germline loops: CDR1 KGHSH, CDR2 LQKENI. The V gene lost 3 bases and the J gene lost 8 bases, with 13 bases spanning the gap. CDR3 length: 13 residues. Here the CDR3 reads CASSPNTWGGYTF. For the CDR3, the DNA is TGTGCCAGCTCACCTAATACCTGGGGCGGCTACACCTTC.

This clone occurred many times. This chain's CDR3 is CASSQVGQGTHEAFF. CDR3 nucleotides: TGTGCCAGCAGCCAAGTGGGACAAGGGACGCATGAAGCTTTCTTT. The chain links TRBV16 to TRBJ1-1, with a weak D call TRBD1 (6 bases). Germline V gene lookup returns CDR1 KGHSY and CDR2 FQNENV. V was cut by 2 bases and J by 7 bases, with 17 bases left in between. The CDR3 length is 15 residues.

The chain carries TRBV6-5 and TRBJ1-5; D may be TRBD1 (5 bases). Germline V gene sequence: CDR1 MNHEY, CDR2 SVGAGI. The CDR3 sequence is 14 residues long. Trimming took off 6 bases at V and 4 bases at J, with 13 bases between the two ends. The DNA for the CDR3 is TGTGCCAGCAGGGCGGGGACCATTAATCAGCCCCAGCATTTT. Translation: CASRAGTINQPQHF.

V usage is TRBV7-8 and J usage is TRBJ1-1; D uncertain. The CDR3 runs 14 residues. CDR1 is SGHVS and CDR2 is FQNEAQ in the germline V gene. Deletions cut 5 bases from V and 1 base from J, with 11 bases between. In DNA, the CDR3 is TGTGCCAGCAGCGCCGGACGGTCGAACACTGAAGCTTTCTTT. It codes for CASSAGRSNTEAFF.

The chain recombines TRBV7-2 with TRBJ2-7, with D possibly matching TRBD2 (6 bases). The CDR3 spans 11 residues. From germline, CDR1 is SGHTA and CDR2 FQGNSA. Trimming removed 6 bases at V and 6 bases at J, with 9 bases between. CDR3: CASREGSEQYF. The DNA of the CDR3 is TGTGCCAGCAGGGAGGGGTCCGAGCAGTACTTC.

The rearrangement uses TRBV30 and TRBJ2-3, with a weak D call TRBD2 (5 bases). From germline, CDR1 is GTSNPN and CDR2 SVGIG (reference sequence). CDR3 length equals 15 residues. Trimming pared 1 base from V and 0 bases from J, leaving 11 bases between. CDR3 amino acids: CAWSGLSTSTDTQYF. The DNA for the CDR3 is TGTGCCTGGAGTGGACTAAGCACTAGCACAGATACGCAGTATTTT.

The CDR3 coding sequence is TGTGCCACCAGGCAAACGAACACTGAAGCTTTCTTT. Its translation is CATRQTNTEAFF. The V gene is TRBV15, the J gene TRBJ1-1; no definite D call. The germline CDR1 and CDR2 sequences are LNHNV and YYDKDF (reference sequence). V shed 6 bases and J shed 1 base, with 6 bases lying between them. The CDR3 runs to 12 residues.

The chain links TRBV7-8 to TRBJ2-7; D remains ambiguous. The germline CDR1 and CDR2 sequences are SGHVS and FQNEAQ. V lost 4 bases and J 2 bases, leaving 9 bases between the germline ends. The CDR3 sequence is 13 residues long. CDR3 coding DNA: TGTGCCAGCAGCTCTAACCTTCCCTACGAGCAGTACTTC. Translation gives CASSSNLPYEQYF.

In DNA form, the CDR3 reads TGTGCCCCCCGCGGACTAGTCTCCTACGAGCAGTACTTC. Translation: CAPRGLVSYEQYF. The rearrangement joins TRBV30 to TRBJ2-7, with TRBD2 identical over 7 bases. This CDR3 is built from 13 residues. Germline values: CDR1 GTSNPN, CDR2 SVGIG (reference sequence). V shed 8 bases and J 0 bases; nucleotides not matched to a gene: 7.

The genes are TRBV11-2 and TRBJ2-3; 7 bases agree with TRBD1. CDR3 length equals 15 residues. The V segment lost 2 bases and the J segment 4 bases; nucleotides outside the gene matches: 6. Germline assignment: CDR1 SGHAT and CDR2 FQNNGV. This CDR3 reads CASSLMVTGADTQYF. CDR3 coding DNA: TGTGCCAGCAGCTTAATGGTTACAGGGGCAGATACGCAGTATTTT.

The chain is built from TRBV30 and TRBJ1-6; D is ambiguous. This CDR3 is built from 14 residues. Germline V gene lookup returns CDR1 GTSNPN and CDR2 SVGIG (reference sequence). Trimming pared 4 bases from V and 10 bases from J, leaving 17 bases between. CDR3 residues: CAWTSEGDGSPLHF. The CDR3 bases are TGTGCCTGGACCTCAGAGGGAGACGGCTCACCCCTCCACTTT.